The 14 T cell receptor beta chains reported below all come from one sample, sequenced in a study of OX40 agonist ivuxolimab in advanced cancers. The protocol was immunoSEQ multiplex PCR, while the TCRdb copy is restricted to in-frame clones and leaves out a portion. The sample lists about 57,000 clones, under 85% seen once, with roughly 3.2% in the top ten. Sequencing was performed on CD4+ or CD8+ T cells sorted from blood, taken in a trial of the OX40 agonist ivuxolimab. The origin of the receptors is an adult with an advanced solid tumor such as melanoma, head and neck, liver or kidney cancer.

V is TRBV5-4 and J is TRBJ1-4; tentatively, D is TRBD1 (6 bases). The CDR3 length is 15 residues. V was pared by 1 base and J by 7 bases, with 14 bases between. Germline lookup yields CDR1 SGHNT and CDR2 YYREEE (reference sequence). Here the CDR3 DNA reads TGTGCCAGCAGCTTGTATGGGGGGGCGGGTGAAAAACTGTTTTTT. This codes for CASSLYGGAGEKLFF.

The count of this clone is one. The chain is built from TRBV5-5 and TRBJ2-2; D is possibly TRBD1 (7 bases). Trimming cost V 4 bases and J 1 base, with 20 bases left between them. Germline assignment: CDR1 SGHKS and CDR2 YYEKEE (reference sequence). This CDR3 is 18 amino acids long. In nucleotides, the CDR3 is TGTGCCAGCAGCCCAGGTTCACAGGGGAGGTTGAACACCGGGGAGCTGTTTTTT. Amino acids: CASSPGSQGRLNTGELFF.

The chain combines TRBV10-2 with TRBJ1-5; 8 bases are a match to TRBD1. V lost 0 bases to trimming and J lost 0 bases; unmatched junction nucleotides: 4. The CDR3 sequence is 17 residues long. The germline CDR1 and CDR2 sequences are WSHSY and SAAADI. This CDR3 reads CASSESGRGLSNQPQHF. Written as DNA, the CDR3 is TGCGCCAGCAGTGAGTCAGGCAGGGGGCTTAGCAATCAGCCCCAGCATTTT.

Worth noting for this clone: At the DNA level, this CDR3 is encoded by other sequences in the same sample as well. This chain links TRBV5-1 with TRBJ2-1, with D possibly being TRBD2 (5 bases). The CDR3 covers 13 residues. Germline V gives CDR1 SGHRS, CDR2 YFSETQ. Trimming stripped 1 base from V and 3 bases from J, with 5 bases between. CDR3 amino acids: CASSLSGYNEQFF. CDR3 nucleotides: TGCGCCAGCAGCTTGAGCGGCTACAATGAGCAGTTCTTC. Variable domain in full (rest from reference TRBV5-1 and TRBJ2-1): KAGVTQTPRYLIKTRGQQVTLSCSPISGHRSVSWYQQTPGQGLQFLFEYFSETQRNKGNFPGRFSGRQFSNSRSEMNVSTLELGDSALYLCASSLSGYNEQFFGPGTRLTVL.

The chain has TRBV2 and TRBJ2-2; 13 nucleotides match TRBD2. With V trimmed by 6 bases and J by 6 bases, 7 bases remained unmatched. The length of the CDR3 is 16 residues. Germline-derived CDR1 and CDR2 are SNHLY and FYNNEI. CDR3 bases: TGTGCCAGCAGCCGCACTAGCGGGAGGGTCGCCGGGGAGCTGTTTTTT. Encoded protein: CASSRTSGRVAGELFF. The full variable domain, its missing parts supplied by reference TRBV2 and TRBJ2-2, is EPEVTQTPSHQVTQMGQEVILRCVPISNHLYFYWYRQILGQKVEFLVSFYNNEISEKSEIFDDQFSVERPDGSNFTLKIRSTKLEDSAMYFCASSRTSGRVAGELFFGEGSRLTVL.

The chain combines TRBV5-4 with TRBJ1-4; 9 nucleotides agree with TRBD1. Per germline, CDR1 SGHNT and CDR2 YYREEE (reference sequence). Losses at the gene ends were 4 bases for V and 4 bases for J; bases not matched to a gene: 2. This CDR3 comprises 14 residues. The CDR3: CASSLDRGNEKLFF. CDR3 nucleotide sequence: TGTGCCAGCAGCCTGGACAGGGGTAATGAAAAACTGTTTTTT. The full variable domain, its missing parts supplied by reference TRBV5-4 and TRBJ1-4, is ETGVTQSPTHLIKTRGQQVTLRCSSQSGHNTVSWYQQALGQGPQFIFQYYREEENGRGNFPPRFSGLQFPNYSSELNVNALELDDSALYLCASSLDRGNEKLFFGSGTQLSVL.

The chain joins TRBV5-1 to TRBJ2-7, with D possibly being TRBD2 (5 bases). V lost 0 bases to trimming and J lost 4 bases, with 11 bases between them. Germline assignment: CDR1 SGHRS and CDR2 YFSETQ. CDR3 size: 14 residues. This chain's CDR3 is CASSLAQPGYEQYF. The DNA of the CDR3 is TGCGCCAGCAGCTTGGCACAGCCGGGGTACGAGCAGTACTTC.

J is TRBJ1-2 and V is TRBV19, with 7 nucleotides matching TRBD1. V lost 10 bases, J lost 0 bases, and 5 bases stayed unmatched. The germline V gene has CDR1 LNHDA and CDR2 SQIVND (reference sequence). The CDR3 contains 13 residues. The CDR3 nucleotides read TGTGCCACCCGGGACAGAACTAACTATGGCTACACCTTC. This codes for CATRDRTNYGYTF. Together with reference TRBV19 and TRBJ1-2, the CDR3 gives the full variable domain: DGGITQSPKYLFRKEGQNVTLSCEQNLNHDAMYWYRQDPGQGLRLIYYSQIVNDFQKGDIAEGYSVSREKKESFPLTVTSAQKNPTAFYLCATRDRTNYGYTFGSGTRLTVV.

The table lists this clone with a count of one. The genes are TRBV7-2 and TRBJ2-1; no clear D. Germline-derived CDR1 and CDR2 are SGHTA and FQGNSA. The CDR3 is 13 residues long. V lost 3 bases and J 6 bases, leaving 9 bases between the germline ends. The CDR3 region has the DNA TGTGCCAGCAGCTTCCTGGTCAGCAATGAGCAGTTCTTC. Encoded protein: CASSFLVSNEQFF.

CDR3 nucleotides: TGTGCCTGGAGTAGACAGCAAGAGACCCAGTACTTC. This sequence encodes CAWSRQQETQYF. V gene TRBV30 combines with J gene TRBJ2-5; TRBD1 is a possible D gene (5 bases). V lost 2 bases and J lost 2, with 6 bases in between. This CDR3 region has 12 residues. Germline CDR1 GTSNPN, CDR2 SVGIG (reference sequence).

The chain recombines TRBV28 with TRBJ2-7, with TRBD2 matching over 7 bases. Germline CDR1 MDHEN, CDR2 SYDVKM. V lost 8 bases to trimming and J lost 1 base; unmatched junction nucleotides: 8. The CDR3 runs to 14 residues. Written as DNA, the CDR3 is TGTGCCAGCTGGAGAGGTAGCGGGTCCTACGAGCAGTACTTC. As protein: CASWRGSGSYEQYF.

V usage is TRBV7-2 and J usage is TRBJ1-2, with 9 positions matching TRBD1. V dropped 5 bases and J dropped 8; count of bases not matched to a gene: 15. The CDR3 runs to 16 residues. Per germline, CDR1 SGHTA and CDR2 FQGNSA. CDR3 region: CASSPGQGTVIVGYTF. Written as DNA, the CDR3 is TGTGCCAGCAGCCCAGGACAGGGGACAGTCATAGTAGGCTACACCTTC.

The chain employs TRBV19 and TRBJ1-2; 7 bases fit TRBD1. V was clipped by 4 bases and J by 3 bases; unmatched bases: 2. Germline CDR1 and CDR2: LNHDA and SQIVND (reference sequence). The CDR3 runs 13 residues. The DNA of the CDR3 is TGTGCCAGTAGTACAACAGGGGACTATGGCTACACCTTC. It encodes CASSTTGDYGYTF.

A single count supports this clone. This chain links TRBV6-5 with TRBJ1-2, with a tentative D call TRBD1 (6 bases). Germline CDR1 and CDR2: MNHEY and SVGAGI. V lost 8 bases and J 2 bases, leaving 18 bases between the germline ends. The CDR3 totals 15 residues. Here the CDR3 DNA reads TGTGCCAGCTCCCCCTGGCGCAGGGGAAACTATGGCTACACCTTC. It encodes CASSPWRRGNYGYTF.